This paragraph covers one T cell receptor beta chain sequence. Through a sample-barcoded 5' primer and a J-beta primer mix, a second PCR was run for about 7 to 12 cycles. TCRdb used MiXCR to reprocess the 5' RACE reads, holding one entry per CDR3 protein. The sample holds 800,000 to 950,000 distinct CDR3 sequences, 25% to 35% seen once. These data belong to a study of blood T cells in healthy people across ages. The CDR3 sequence is 15 residues long. From germline, CDR1 is SNHLY and CDR2 FYNNEI. The V segment lost 5 bases and the J segment 10 bases; nucleotides outside the gene matches: 9. This sample was also put to use in a study of T cells of mothers and their children.

Specimen: blood. The TCR originated in a woman aged 35 to 49 in good health. This rearrangement joins TRBV2 to TRBJ2-1; TRBD1 matches 12 bases. The CDR3 DNA reads as TGTGCCAGCAGTCCCGGGACAGGGGGCGCGGGGGAGCAGTTCTTC. The encoded protein is CASSPGTGGAGEQFF.